Each of the 6 T cell receptor gamma chains below was sequenced from the same sample in a study of gamma delta lymphoproliferative disorders and STAT genes. TCRdb reprocessed the multiplex PCR reads using CATT. Among about 680 gamma-chain clones listed, about 8.8% were seen once. Sequencing used genomic DNA taken from PBMCs of patients and controls. Sequenced input: blood. These receptors originate from a human donor in good health.

This clone is labeled large. This sequence joins TRGV4 and TRGJ1 or TRGJ2. TCRdb does not report a J gene; here it was assigned by matching the DNA to germline references. The CDR3 has 13 amino acids. V shed 3 bases and J 3 bases; nucleotides not matched to a gene: 5. Germline V gene data show CDR1 as EGSTGY and CDR2 as YDSYTSSV. The CDR3 coding sequence is TGTGCCACCTGGGATCCGACTTATTATAAGAAACTCTTT. Residues: CATWDPTYYKKLF.

This clone is medium-sized. The chain uses TRGV4 and TRGJ1 or TRGJ2. As TCRdb names no J gene, one was assigned here on the basis of a DNA match to germline. The CDR3 loop spans 14 amino acids. From germline, CDR1 is EGSTGY and CDR2 YDSYTSSV. V lost 1 base, J lost 2 bases, and 5 bases stayed unmatched. CDR3 sequence reads: CATWDGSHYYKKLF. The CDR3 region has the DNA TGTGCCACCTGGGATGGTTCCCATTATTATAAGAAACTCTTT.

This clone rates as medium-sized. This chain uses TRGV2 with TRGJ1 or TRGJ2. TCRdb gives no J gene; it was assigned here by matching the DNA to germline. There are 13 residues in the CDR3. J was trimmed by 2 bases and V by 9 bases; bases with no gene match: 10. Germline V CDR1 and CDR2: EGSNGY, YDSYNSKV. CDR3 amino acids: CATPEGHYYKKLF. The CDR3 DNA follows: TGTGCCACCCCGGAGGGGCATTATTATAAGAAACTCTTT.

This clone ranks as medium-sized. The gene calls are TRGV2 and TRGJ1 or TRGJ2. TCRdb carries no J gene annotation; the J gene was assigned here by matching the DNA with germline. Trimming cost V 0 bases and J 7 bases; bases outside gene matches: 3. The CDR3 spans 12 residues. The germline V gene encodes CDR1 EGSNGY and CDR2 YDSYNSKV. The CDR3 DNA is TGTGCCACCTGGGACGGGCCCTATAAGAAACTCTTT. This encodes CATWDGPYKKLF.

The chain has TRGV4 and TRGJP2. The J gene was not available in TCRdb and was assigned here by matching the DNA to germline segments. Germline CDR1 reads EGSTGY; CDR2 reads YDSYTSSV. This CDR3 is built from 12 residues. The V gene end was trimmed by 9 bases and the J gene end by 4 bases; junction bases not matched to a gene: 5. DNA of the CDR3: TGTGCCACCGTCGTTAGTGATTGGATCAAGACGTTT. Residues: CATVVSDWIKTF.

In its sample, this clone is hyperexpanded. The chain joins TRGV4 to TRGJP2. TCRdb lists no J gene, so it was determined here by aligning the DNA to germline. The germline CDR1 and CDR2 sequences are EGSTGY and YDSYTSSV. This CDR3 region has 17 residues. The ends lost 0 bases at V and 0 bases at J; junction bases unmatched: 7. CDR3 bases: TGTGCCACCTGGGATGGGAGGGTTTATAGTAGTGATTGGATCAAGACGTTT. This gives the protein CATWDGRVYSSDWIKTF.